One sample yielded the 21 T cell receptor beta chains listed below, sequenced in a study of blood T cell repertoires in COVID-19. Profiled with immunoSEQ multiplex PCR; TCRdb holds only in-frame clones, not every one. The sample records 90,000 or so clones, approximately 83% being singletons. Sequencing was carried out using peripheral blood. The receptors were gathered from a man aged 55 to 70 with acute or convalescent COVID-19.

The chain couples TRBV7-2 to TRBJ1-3, with 9 bases identical to TRBD1. Germline CDR1 SGHTA, CDR2 FQGNSA. This CDR3 has 19 residues. The junction had 11 bases not matched to a gene; V was cut back by 2 bases and J by 0 bases. The CDR3 sequence: CASSLTWTGATSSGNTIYF. Written as DNA, the CDR3 is TGTGCCAGCAGCTTAACCTGGACAGGGGCGACGAGCTCTGGAAACACCATATATTTT.

The chain carries TRBV30 and TRBJ1-1, with a tentative D call TRBD1 (6 bases). Looked up from germline, CDR1 is GTSNPN and CDR2 is SVGIG (reference sequence). This CDR3 has 13 residues. V lost 3 bases, J lost 1 base, and 9 bases lay in between. This CDR3 is CAWRDSGNTEAFF. The CDR3 nucleotides are TGTGCCTGGAGGGACAGCGGGAACACTGAAGCTTTCTTT.

The chain carries TRBV10-3 and TRBJ1-5; 7 positions agree with TRBD1. The germline V gene has CDR1 ENHRY and CDR2 SYGVKD. The CDR3 loop spans 16 amino acids. V gave up 0 bases and J gave up 6 bases; unmatched junction bases: 8. The CDR3 nucleotides read TGTGCCATCAGTGAGTCTTTAACAGGGGAGATTCAGCCCCAGCATTTT. Translation: CAISESLTGEIQPQHF.

The gene calls are TRBV6-2 or TRBV6-3 and TRBJ2-7; 8 bases map to TRBD2. Germline assignment: CDR1 MNHEY and CDR2 SVGEGT. The CDR3 runs 15 residues. J gave up 3 bases and V 6 bases, and 10 bases lay outside the gene matches. CDR3 sequence reads: CASSPAGLGYYEQYF. The CDR3 coding sequence is TGTGCCAGCAGCCCCGCGGGACTAGGGTACTACGAGCAGTACTTC.

V gene TRBV20-1 combines with J gene TRBJ2-1; 7 bases are a match to TRBD2. The trim removed 4 bases at V and 12 bases at J, leaving 6 bases unmatched. CDR1 and CDR2 (germline): DFQATT, SNEGSKA (reference sequence). This CDR3 region has 11 residues. The CDR3 sequence is CSATWGGRQFF. CDR3 DNA sequence: TGCAGTGCTACCTGGGGAGGGCGGCAGTTCTTC.

This rearrangement joins TRBV9 to TRBJ2-1, with D perhaps TRBD1 (6 bases). V lost 0 bases, J lost 4 bases, and 17 bases lay in between. The CDR3 sequence is 17 residues long. The germline gives CDR1 SGDLS, CDR2 YYNGEE. The CDR3 DNA is TGTGCCAGCAGCGTAGCCCGACAGGAGGCGAAATACAATGAGCAGTTCTTC. The encoded protein is CASSVARQEAKYNEQFF.

As regards this clone: In the same sample, other DNA sequences code for this CDR3. The chain is built from TRBV5-1 and TRBJ2-2; 9 nucleotides match TRBD2. There are 16 residues in the CDR3. Germline CDR1 reads SGHRS; CDR2 reads YFSETQ. The V and J ends lost 4 bases and 1 base, in that order; junction bases with no gene match: 5. The CDR3 coding sequence is TGCGCCAGCAGCCTCGGACTAGCGAGGAACACCGGGGAGCTGTTTTTT. It is translated as CASSLGLARNTGELFF.

The chain carries TRBV29-1 and TRBJ1-5; TRBD1 aligns across 8 bases. CDR1 SQVTM and CDR2 ANQGSEA come from the germline V gene. V trimming: 7 bases; J trimming: 4 bases; junction bases outside the gene matches: 3. The CDR3 runs 12 residues. The CDR3 here is CSAGQDNQPQHF. CDR3 nucleotides: TGCAGCGCGGGACAGGATAATCAGCCCCAGCATTTT.

The chain recombines TRBV4-1 with TRBJ1-1; tentatively, D is TRBD1 (6 bases). Germline CDR1 reads MGHRA; CDR2 reads YSYEKL. There are 15 residues in the CDR3. Trimming pared 1 base from V and 5 bases from J, leaving 14 bases between. The CDR3: CASSQVQGLGTEAFF. The CDR3 region has the DNA TGCGCCAGCAGCCAAGTACAGGGTTTGGGAACTGAAGCTTTCTTT.

The chain couples TRBV10-2 to TRBJ2-1, with 12 bases lining up with TRBD2. This CDR3 has 17 residues. The germline V gene encodes CDR1 WSHSY and CDR2 SAAADI. The ends lost 2 bases at V and 7 bases at J; junction bases unmatched: 9. The CDR3 loop is CASSELAGGPGMNEQFF. The CDR3 bases are TGCGCCAGCAGTGAGCTAGCGGGAGGGCCAGGGATGAATGAGCAGTTCTTC.

This rearrangement joins TRBV20-1 to TRBJ1-1; D is unresolved. The CDR3 totals 11 residues. The germline V gene has CDR1 DFQATT and CDR2 SNEGSKA (reference sequence). The CDR3 region is CSTYLNTEAFF. The CDR3 nucleotides are TGCAGCACCTATCTAAACACTGAAGCTTTCTTT.

The rearrangement uses TRBV18 and TRBJ1-4; maybe TRBD1 (6 bases). V lost 5 bases to trimming and J lost 2 bases, with 12 bases between them. The CDR3 covers 15 residues. Germline CDR1 is KGHSH and CDR2 is LQKENI. CDR3 loop: CASSADRQTNEKLFF. The CDR3 DNA reads as TGTGCCAGCTCAGCCGACAGGCAGACTAATGAAAAACTGTTTTTT.

The chain couples TRBV18 to TRBJ2-7, with 9 nucleotides matching TRBD1. Losses at the gene ends were 5 bases for V and 3 bases for J; bases not matched to a gene: 11. Germline V gives CDR1 KGHSH, CDR2 LQKENI. The CDR3 totals 16 residues. The CDR3 is CASSSRGQGPSYEQYF. Here the CDR3 DNA reads TGTGCCAGCTCATCCAGGGGACAGGGCCCAAGCTACGAGCAGTACTTC.

The chain has TRBV20-1 and TRBJ2-5, with TRBD2 matching over 7 bases. The trim removed 3 bases at V and 4 bases at J, leaving 11 bases unmatched. The germline CDR1 and CDR2 sequences are DFQATT and SNEGSKA (reference sequence). This CDR3 is 15 amino acids long. The DNA of the CDR3 is TGCAGTGCTAGTGCTGCTGGTGCGGGAGTAGAGACCCAGTACTTC. Translated, it gives CSASAAGAGVETQYF.

CDR3 loop: CAISESTSGGFF. In nucleotides, the CDR3 is TGTGCCATCAGTGAGTCGACTAGCGGGGGCTTCTTC. The chain couples TRBV10-3 to TRBJ2-1, with 12 bases fitting TRBD2. The trim removed 0 bases at V and 16 bases at J, leaving 1 base unmatched. The CDR3 runs 12 residues. CDR1 is ENHRY, CDR2 SYGVKD, per germline.

V is TRBV27 and J is TRBJ2-3; 7 bases match TRBD1. CDR3 length: 13 residues. CDR1 is MNHEY, CDR2 SMNVEV, per germline (reference sequence). The trim removed 8 bases at V and 2 bases at J, leaving 4 bases unmatched. DNA of the CDR3: TGTGCCAGCCAGACAGGGAACACAGATACGCAGTATTTT. Translation: CASQTGNTDTQYF.

The chain combines TRBV24-1 with TRBJ2-7, with 10 bases matching TRBD1. Germline V CDR1 and CDR2: KGHDR, SFDVKD. This CDR3 spans 17 amino acids. Losses at the gene ends were 4 bases for V and 4 bases for J; bases not matched to a gene: 12. The CDR3 region has the DNA TGTGCCACCAGTGAGGCGTTTCCCGGGACAGGGGAGTACGAGCAGTACTTC. It translates to CATSEAFPGTGEYEQYF.

The genes are TRBV6-5 and TRBJ1-2, with 8 bases identical to TRBD1. Germline CDR1 is MNHEY and CDR2 is SVGAGI. This CDR3 has 14 amino acids. V lost 6 bases to trimming and J lost 5 bases; unmatched junction nucleotides: 8. CDR3 DNA: TGTGCCAGCAGCCGCTCCACAGGGGGGTATGGCTACACCTTC. Protein sequence: CASSRSTGGYGYTF.

This clone occurred many times. This chain links TRBV19 with TRBJ2-2; weak D call: TRBD1 (6 bases). Germline V gene lookup returns CDR1 LNHDA and CDR2 SQIVND (reference sequence). V shed 3 bases and J shed 4 bases, with 9 bases lying between them. The CDR3 totals 14 residues. The CDR3 bases are TGTGCCAGTAGTATTCAGGGGAGCACCGGGGAGCTGTTTTTT. This translates into CASSIQGSTGELFF.

About this clone itself: The junction and the germline gene differ at one end; a read error may be behind it. The chain is built from TRBV7-8 and TRBJ2-7; 8 bases are a match to TRBD2. Germline V gene data show CDR1 as SGHVS and CDR2 as FQNEAQ. The CDR3 has 13 residues. Here the CDR3 DNA reads TGTGCCAGCATCCCTAGCGGGTCCTACGAGCAGTGCTTC. Its translation: CASIPSGSYEQCF.

This clone was seen only a few times. The chain recombines TRBV7-2 with TRBJ1-2; D may be TRBD1 (6 bases). Trimming removed 6 bases at V and 7 bases at J, with 21 bases between. The CDR3 is 15 residues long. Looked up from germline, CDR1 is SGHTA and CDR2 is FQGNSA. The CDR3 DNA sequence: TGTGCCAGCAGACCTTACCCCACAGGGAATAGTGGCTACACCTTC. Protein product: CASRPYPTGNSGYTF. Combining the CDR3 with reference TRBV7-2 and TRBJ1-2 gives the whole variable domain GAGVSQSPSNKVTEKGKDVELRCDPISGHTALYWYRQSLGQGLEFLIYFQGNSAPDKSGLPSDRFSAERTGGSVSTLTIQRTQQEDSAVYLCASRPYPTGNSGYTFGSGTRLTVV.